This T cell receptor beta chain appears in the sequencing data of a study of human T cells and chemical hapten exposure (dated by TCRdb to the early 2020s). General notes on the study: For sensitization, 2% DPC in acetone was applied to a 2 cm by 2 cm area of upper inner arm skin. Most of the patients in the cohort were female, and the cohort covered alopecia areata with under or over 50% scalp involvement, alopecia totalis and alopecia universalis. Throughout the study period of around 25 weeks, patients also received therapeutic DPC doses to the scalp every week. Blood samples were taken from patients before sensitization (week 0) and then at 2, 6 and about 24 weeks after DPC sensitization. Roughly 30 alopecia patients provided blood for TCR sequencing at one to four time points (pre-sensitization, 2, 6 and 24 weeks). Patch testing was performed on the upper back with Finn chambers containing 0.01% DPC, and the patch tests were scored after 6 days according to International Contact Dermatitis Research Group standards. Libraries were pooled for sequencing, and per-sample TCR yields varied mainly because of small differences in library volumes within the pool. The study tracked peripheral blood TCR repertoire changes in vivo during primary and secondary sensitization to the hapten diphenylcyclopropenone (DPC) in alopecia patients.

Sample time point, as interpreted from the label and publication: pre-sensitization, week 0. The treatment or condition tag for this specimen amounts to: therapeutic diphenylcyclopropenone sensitization with weekly scalp DPC. At every patch-test visit, the blood draw took place before the patch test was put on. Patients were eligible if aged 18 to 70, diagnosed with alopecia and judged suitable for DPC therapy, and pregnant patients were excluded. Total RNA was extracted from unfractionated whole blood that had been collected in Tempus Blood RNA tubes. Points on this clonotype: Its recognized antigen is unknown. Per-base quality was not reported, and no clone a single base away is much larger than it.

Ends trimmed: V by 3 bases, J by 3 bases; bases unmatched to a gene: 9. The CDR3 runs 18 amino acids, cysteine and phenylalanine included. CDR3 DNA is the only sequence kept; it has 54 bases, read in frame from the first base. For CDR1 and CDR2, the germline V gene (reference sequence) lists SGHKS and YYEKEE. Overall study outcomes, separate from this receptor: The number of PT1 expanded TCRs positively correlated with patch test score, significant at thresholds 8, 16 and 32 but not 4. No change with DPC sensitization was found in the number of TCRs above 1 in 1000 frequency, and no evidence of global repertoire structure alterations was found. Alopecia, a presumed autoimmune disease, was present in all patients, so the immune response of the patients might differ from that of healthy individuals. Expanded TCRs formed significantly more large CDR3 similarity clusters than pre-sensitization or healthy control sets, consistent with antigen-driven responses. Repeated subsampling changed both the strength of the expansion versus patch-test correlation and the threshold at which the correlation became significant.

Library prep was done by RACE. The instrument was a NextSeq 500. During library preparation, unique molecular identifiers were attached to individual cDNA molecules so that TCRs could be counted quantitatively and reproducibly. Both TCR alpha and TCR beta chains were sequenced from each blood RNA sample. The original methods were these. Samples had a median of about 96,000 TCRs, with a range from roughly 23,224 to 700,000. V, J and CDR3 annotation of the TCR reads was carried out using the Decombinator software suite. For the PS versus PT1 abundance plots, all samples were subsampled to the same number of TCRs (28,000). Expanded TCRs were defined as absent before sensitization and observed at least eight times at the 2-week time point. Starting from the raw public reads, TCRdb applied fastp trimming at Q25, assembled clones with MiXCR and retained in-frame beta chains. CDR3 protein duplicates are merged, each entry listing the most common genes and DNA. For this entry, the V and J calls and clone size follow TCRdb and not the study's own pipeline. The sample includes roughly 81,000 distinct CDR3 sequences, with 8.5% observed a single time. 2% to 3% of the sample rests with the top ten.

The receptor's source is a man in his forties with alopecia areata. Some clones in this sample may be carry-over from other donors' samples. Sequences were derived from whole blood, sampled in connection with sensitization to the hapten diphenylcyclopropenone (DPC). Recombination connected TRBV5-5 to TRBJ2-3; 14 bases in the middle match TRBD2. The CDR3 has the sequence CASSWGPGTSGRTDTQYF. The nucleotide sequence is given as TGTGCCAGCAGCTGGGGTCCCGGGACTAGCGGGAGAACAGATACGCAGTATTTT.